This TCR beta chain was identified in a study of Ad26.COV2.S vaccination and SARS-CoV-2 variants. Looking at the study overall: Within the COV1001 Ad26.COV2.S trial arm, the donor was enrolled. Intramuscularly, Ad26.COV2.S was given either once or twice, 56 days apart.

General study results and limits: Reports say spike-specific CD8+ and CD4+ T cell responses covered substantial breadth after vaccination. Non-spike TCR breadth was similar in vaccine and placebo recipients.

With 2 bases removed from V and 5 bases from J, the gap between germline ends came to 16 bases. CDR1 is SGHVS, CDR2 FQNEAQ, per germline. This CDR3 is built from 16 residues. Sequenced by immunoSEQ multiplex PCR; TCRdb stores in-frame clones only, minus some. This table has some 390,000 clones, 89% appearing once. Noted treatment: roughly 18 received Ad26.COV2.S at low or high dose, single or two shots; about 5 received placebo; per-sample allocation not given. Sampling was done on day 63 after the first vaccine or placebo injection. Turning to this clone: Its antigen is undetermined.

The specimen comprised peripheral blood, sampled in a trial of Ad26.COV2.S vaccine versus placebo. The rearrangement joins TRBV7-8 to TRBJ1-5, with D perhaps TRBD1 (6 bases). This TCR derives from a person aged 18-60 years who received the Ad26.COV2.S COVID-19 vaccine or a placebo. The CDR3 spells CASSLTRGGADQPQHF. CDR3 nucleotide sequence: TGTGCCAGCAGCTTAACCCGCGGGGGGGCGGATCAGCCCCAGCATTTT.